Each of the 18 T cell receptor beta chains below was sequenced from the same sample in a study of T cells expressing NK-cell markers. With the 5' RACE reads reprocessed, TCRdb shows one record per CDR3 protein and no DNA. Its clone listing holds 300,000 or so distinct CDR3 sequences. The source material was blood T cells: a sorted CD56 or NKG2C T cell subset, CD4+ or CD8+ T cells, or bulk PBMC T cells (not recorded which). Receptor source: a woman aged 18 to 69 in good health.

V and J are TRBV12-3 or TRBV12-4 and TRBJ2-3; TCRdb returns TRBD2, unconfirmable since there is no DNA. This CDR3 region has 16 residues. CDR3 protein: CASSLRSGANTDTQYF.

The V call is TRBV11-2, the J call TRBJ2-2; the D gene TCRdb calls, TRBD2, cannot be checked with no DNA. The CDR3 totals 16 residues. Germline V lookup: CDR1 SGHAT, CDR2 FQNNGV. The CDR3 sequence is CASSRIGPMNTGELFF.

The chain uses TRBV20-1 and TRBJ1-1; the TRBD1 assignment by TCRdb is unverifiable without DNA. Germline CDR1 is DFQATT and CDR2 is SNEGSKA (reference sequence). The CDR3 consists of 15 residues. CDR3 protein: CSARDHRKTGAEAFF.

CDR3 sequence reads: CASSPTNNRGYTF. The chain uses TRBV28 and TRBJ1-2. Germline assignment: CDR1 MDHEN and CDR2 SYDVKM. The CDR3 sequence is 13 residues long.

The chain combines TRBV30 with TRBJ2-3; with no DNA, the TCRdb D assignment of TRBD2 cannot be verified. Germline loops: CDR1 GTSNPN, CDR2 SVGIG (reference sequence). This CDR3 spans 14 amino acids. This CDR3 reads CAWSPGLGDDTQYF.

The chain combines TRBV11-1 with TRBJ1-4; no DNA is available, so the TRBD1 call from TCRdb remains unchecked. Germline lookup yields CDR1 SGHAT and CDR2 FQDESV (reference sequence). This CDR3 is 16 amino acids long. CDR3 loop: CASSLGTTATNEKLFF.

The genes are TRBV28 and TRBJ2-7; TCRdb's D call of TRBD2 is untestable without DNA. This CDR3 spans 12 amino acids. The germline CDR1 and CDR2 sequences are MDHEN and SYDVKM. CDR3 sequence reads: CASSYRAGEQYF.

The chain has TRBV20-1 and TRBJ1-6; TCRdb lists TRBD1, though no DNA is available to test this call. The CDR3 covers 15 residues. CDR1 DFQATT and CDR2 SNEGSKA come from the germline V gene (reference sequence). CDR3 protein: CSARDTGTYNSPLHF.

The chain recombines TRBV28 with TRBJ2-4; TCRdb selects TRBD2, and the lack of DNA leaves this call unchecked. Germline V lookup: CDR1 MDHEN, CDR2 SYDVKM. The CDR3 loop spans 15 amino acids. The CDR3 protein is CASSLGGAGQNIQYF.

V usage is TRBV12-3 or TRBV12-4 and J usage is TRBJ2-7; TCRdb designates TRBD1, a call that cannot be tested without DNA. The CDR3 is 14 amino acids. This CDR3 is CASSFSGHSYEQYF.

The CDR3 reads CASSSGQGKNTEAFF. This chain joins TRBV6-2 or TRBV6-3 and TRBJ1-1; the D call from TCRdb, TRBD1, cannot be confirmed without DNA. Per germline, CDR1 MNHEY and CDR2 SVGEGT. This CDR3 is 15 amino acids long.

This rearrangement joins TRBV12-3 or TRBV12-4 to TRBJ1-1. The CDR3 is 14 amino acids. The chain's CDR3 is CASSLMVVVTEAFF.

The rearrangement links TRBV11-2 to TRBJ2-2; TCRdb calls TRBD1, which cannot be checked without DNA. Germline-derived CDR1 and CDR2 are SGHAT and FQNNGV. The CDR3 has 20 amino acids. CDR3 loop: CASSPWGPGQGPTNTGELFF.

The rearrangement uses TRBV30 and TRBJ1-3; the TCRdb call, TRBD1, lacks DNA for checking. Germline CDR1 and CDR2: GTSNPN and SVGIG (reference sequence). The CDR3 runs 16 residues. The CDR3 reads CAWSVWDRGKGNTIYF.

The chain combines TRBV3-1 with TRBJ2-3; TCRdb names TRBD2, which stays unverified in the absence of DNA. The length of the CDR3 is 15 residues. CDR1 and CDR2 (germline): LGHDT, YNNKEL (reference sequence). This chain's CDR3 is CASSKSGRASDTQYF.

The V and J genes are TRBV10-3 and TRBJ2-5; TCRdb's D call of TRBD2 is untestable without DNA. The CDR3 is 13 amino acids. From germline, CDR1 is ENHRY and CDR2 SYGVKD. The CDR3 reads CAIRYGEGETQYF.

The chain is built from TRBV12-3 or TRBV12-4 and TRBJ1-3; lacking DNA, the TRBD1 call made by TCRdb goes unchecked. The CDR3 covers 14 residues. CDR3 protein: CASRIDRAGNTIYF.

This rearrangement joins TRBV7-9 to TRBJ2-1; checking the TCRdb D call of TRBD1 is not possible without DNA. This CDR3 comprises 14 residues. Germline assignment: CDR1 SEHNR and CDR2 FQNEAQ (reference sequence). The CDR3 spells CASSFWTKGNEQFF.